The clone carrying this TCR beta chain has at least ten counts. Its antigen is as yet unknown. V lost 2 bases and J 2 bases, leaving 13 bases between the germline ends. The CDR3 is made up of 15 amino acids. Germline CDR1 and CDR2: SQVTM and ANQGSEA. The data stem from a study of identical twins. All donors were healthy, and all were Caucasian. Points from the study as a whole: Less excess twin sharing appeared in beta out-of-frame sequences.

After template switching added a universal primer site, the resulting cDNA carried unique molecular identifiers. TCRdb used MiXCR to reprocess the 5' RACE reads, holding one entry per CDR3 protein. The table shows 200,000 to 250,000 distinct CDR3 sequences, with roughly 13% occurring only once. The same sample was also used in a study of yellow fever vaccine responses in identical twins. According to that study: Twins reportedly had a vaccine T cell response that seemed partly convergent, partly personalized.

This rearrangement joins TRBV29-1 to TRBJ2-1; D call uncertain. The sequence derives from a woman aged 18-29 years in good health. The source material was memory (CD45RO+) T cells sorted from blood. CDR3 sequence (DNA): TGCAGCGTTGAATTGATTAGCCTAGCCTACAATGAGCAGTTCTTC. Amino acids: CSVELISLAYNEQFF.